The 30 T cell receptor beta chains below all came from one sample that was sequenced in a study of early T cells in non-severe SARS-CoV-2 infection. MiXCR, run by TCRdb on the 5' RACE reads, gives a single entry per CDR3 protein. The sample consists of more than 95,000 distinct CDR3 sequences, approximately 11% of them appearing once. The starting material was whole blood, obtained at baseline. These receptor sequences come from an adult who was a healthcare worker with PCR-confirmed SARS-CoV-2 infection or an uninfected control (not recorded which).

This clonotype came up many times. As DNA, the CDR3 is TGTGCCATCAGTGACTCCCCCGACAGCCTCAATCAGCCCCAGCATTTT. This translates into CAISDSPDSLNQPQHF. The V and J genes are TRBV10-3 and TRBJ1-5; the D gene is possibly TRBD1 (5 bases). Germline lookup yields CDR1 ENHRY and CDR2 SYGVKD. The CDR3 runs to 16 residues. V gave up 3 bases and J gave up 3 bases, with 15 bases separating them.

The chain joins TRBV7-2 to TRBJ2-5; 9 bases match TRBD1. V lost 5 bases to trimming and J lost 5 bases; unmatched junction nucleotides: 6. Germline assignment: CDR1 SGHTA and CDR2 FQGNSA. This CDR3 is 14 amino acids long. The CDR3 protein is CASSPQGAGETQYF. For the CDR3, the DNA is TGTGCCAGCAGCCCACAGGGGGCGGGGGAGACCCAGTACTTC.

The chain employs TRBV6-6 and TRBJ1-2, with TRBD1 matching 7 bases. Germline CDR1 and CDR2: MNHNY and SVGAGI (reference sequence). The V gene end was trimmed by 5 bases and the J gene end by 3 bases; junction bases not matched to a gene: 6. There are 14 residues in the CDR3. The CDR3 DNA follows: TGTGCCAGCAGTCACGACGACAGGGACTATGGCTACACCTTC. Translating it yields CASSHDDRDYGYTF.

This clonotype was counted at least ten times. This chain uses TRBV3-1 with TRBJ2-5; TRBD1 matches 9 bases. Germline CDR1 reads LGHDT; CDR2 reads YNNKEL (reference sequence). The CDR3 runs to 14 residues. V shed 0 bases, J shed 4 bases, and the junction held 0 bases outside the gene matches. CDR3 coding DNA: TGTGCCAGCAGCCAAGAGGACAGGGGAGAGACCCAGTACTTC. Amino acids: CASSQEDRGETQYF.

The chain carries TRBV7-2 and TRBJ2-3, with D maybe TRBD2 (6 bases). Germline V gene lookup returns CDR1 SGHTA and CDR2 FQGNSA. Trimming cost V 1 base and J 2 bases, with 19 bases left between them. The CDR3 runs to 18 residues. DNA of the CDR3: TGTGCCAGCAGCTTAGTCTTGATGCACGGAGGGCCCACAGATACGCAGTATTTT. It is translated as CASSLVLMHGGPTDTQYF.

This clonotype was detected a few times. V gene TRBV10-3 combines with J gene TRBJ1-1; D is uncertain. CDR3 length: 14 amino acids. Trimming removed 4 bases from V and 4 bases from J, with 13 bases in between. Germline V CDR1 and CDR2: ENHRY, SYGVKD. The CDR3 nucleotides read TGTGCCATCAGTGTATCCTTCGGAGTCACTGAAGCTTTCTTT. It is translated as CAISVSFGVTEAFF.

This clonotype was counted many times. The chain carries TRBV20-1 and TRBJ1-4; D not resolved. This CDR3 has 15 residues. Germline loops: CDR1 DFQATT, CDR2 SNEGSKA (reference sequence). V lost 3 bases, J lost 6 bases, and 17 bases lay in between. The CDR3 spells CSARDPRASHEKLFF. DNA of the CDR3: TGCAGTGCTAGGGACCCGCGGGCTTCTCATGAAAAACTGTTTTTT.

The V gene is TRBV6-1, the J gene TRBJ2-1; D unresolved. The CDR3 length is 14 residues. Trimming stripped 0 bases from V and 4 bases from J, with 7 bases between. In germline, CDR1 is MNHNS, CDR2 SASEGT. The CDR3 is CASSEAGPYNEQFF. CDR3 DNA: TGTGCCAGCAGTGAAGCCGGACCGTACAATGAGCAGTTCTTC.

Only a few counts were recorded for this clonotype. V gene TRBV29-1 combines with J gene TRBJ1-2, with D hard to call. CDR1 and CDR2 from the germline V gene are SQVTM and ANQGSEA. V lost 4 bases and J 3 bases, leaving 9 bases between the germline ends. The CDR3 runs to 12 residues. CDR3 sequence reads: CSVGEEDYGYTF. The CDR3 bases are TGCAGCGTTGGAGAAGAAGACTATGGCTACACCTTC.

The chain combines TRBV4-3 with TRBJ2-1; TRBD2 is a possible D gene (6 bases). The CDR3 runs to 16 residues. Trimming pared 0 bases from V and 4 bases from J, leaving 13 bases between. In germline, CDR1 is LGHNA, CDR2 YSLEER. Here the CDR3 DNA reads TGCGCCAGCAGCCAAGATGGGACTGGAAGGTACAATGAGCAGTTCTTC. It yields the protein CASSQDGTGRYNEQFF.

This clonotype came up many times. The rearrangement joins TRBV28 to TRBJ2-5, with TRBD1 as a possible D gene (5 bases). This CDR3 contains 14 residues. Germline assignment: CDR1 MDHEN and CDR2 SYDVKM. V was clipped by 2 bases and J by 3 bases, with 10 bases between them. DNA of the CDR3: TGTGCCAGCAGTTTAGCCCTCAGGGAAGAGACCCAGTACTTC. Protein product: CASSLALREETQYF.

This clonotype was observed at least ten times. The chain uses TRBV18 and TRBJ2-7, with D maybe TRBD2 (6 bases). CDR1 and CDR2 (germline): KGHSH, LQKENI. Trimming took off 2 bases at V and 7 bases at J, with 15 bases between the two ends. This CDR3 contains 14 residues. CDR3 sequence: CASSPDGTFYEQYF. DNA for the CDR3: TGTGCCAGCTCACCAGACGGGACTTTTTATGAGCAGTACTTC.

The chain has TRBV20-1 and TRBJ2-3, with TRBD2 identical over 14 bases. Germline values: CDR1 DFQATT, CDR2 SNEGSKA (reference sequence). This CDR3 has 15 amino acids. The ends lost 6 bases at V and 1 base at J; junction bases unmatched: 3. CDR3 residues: CSALGLAGGTDTQYF. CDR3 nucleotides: TGCAGTGCCCTGGGACTAGCGGGAGGCACAGATACGCAGTATTTT.

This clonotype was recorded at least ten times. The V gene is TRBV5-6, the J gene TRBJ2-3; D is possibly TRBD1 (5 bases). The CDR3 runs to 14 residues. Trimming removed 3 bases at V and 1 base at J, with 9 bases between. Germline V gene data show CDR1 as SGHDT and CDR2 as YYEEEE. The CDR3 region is CASSSLGGTDTQYF. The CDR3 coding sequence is TGTGCCAGCAGCTCTCTAGGGGGCACAGATACGCAGTATTTT.

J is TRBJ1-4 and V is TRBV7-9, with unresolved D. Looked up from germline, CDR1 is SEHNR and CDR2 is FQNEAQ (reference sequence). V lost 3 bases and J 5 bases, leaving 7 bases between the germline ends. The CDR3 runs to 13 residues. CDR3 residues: CASSLGVNEKLFF. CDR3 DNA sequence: TGTGCCAGCAGCTTGGGCGTAAATGAAAAACTGTTTTTT.

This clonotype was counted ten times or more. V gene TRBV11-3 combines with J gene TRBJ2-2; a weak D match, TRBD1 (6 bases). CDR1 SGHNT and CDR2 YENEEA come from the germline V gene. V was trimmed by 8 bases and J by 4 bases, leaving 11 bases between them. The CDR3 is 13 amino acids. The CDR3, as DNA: TGTGCCAGCTCCCGACAGGCCACCGGGGAGCTGTTTTTT. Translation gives CASSRQATGELFF.

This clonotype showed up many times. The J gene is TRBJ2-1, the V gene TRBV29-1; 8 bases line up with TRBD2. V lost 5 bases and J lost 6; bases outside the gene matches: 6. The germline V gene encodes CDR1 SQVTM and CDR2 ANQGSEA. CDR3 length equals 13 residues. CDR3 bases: TGCAGCGTTTCGAGCGGGGGCTTCAATGAGCAGTTCTTC. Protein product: CSVSSGGFNEQFF.

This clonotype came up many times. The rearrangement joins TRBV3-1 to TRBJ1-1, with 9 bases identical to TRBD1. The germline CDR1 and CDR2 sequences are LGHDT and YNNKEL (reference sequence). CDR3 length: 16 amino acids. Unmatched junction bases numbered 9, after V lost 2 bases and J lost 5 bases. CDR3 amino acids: CASSQTDRGMETEAFF. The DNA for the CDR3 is TGTGCCAGCAGCCAAACGGACAGGGGTATGGAGACTGAAGCTTTCTTT.

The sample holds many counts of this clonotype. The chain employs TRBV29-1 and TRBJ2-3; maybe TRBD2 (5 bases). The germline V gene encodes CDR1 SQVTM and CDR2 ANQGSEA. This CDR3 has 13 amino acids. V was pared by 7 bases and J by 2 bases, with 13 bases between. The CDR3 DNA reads TGCAGCGGAGCGGCAACTCCCACAGATACGCAGTATTTT. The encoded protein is CSGAATPTDTQYF.

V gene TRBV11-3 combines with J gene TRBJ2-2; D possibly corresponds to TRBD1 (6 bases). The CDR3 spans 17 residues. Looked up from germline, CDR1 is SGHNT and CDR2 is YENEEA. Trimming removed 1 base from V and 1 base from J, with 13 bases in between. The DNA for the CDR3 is TGTGCCAGCAGCTTAGGGCCCCAGGGGCTGAACACCGGGGAGCTGTTTTTT. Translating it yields CASSLGPQGLNTGELFF.

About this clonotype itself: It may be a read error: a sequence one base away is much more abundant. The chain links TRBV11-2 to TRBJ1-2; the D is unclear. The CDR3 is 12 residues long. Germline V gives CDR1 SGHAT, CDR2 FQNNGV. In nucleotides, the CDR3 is TGTGTCAGCAGCCATCCTAACTATGGCTACACCTTC. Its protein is CVSSHPNYGYTF.

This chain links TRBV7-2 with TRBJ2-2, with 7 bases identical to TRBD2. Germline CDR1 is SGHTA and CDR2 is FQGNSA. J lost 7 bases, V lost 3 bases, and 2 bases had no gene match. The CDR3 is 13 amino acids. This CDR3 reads CASSFSGRGELFF. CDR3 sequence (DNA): TGTGCCAGCAGCTTTAGCGGGCGCGGGGAGCTGTTTTTT.

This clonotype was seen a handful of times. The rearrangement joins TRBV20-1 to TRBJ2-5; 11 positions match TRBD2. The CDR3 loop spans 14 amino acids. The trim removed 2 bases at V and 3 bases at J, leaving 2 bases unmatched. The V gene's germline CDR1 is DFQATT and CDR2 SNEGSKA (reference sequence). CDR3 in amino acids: CSARLAGGEETQYF. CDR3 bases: TGCAGTGCTAGACTAGCGGGAGGAGAAGAGACCCAGTACTTC.

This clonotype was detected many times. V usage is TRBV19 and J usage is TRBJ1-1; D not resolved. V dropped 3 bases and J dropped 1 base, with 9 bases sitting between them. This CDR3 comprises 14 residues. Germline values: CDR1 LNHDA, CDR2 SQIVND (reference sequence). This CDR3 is CASSIPAGNTEAFF. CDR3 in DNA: TGTGCCAGTAGTATCCCAGCGGGGAACACTGAAGCTTTCTTT.

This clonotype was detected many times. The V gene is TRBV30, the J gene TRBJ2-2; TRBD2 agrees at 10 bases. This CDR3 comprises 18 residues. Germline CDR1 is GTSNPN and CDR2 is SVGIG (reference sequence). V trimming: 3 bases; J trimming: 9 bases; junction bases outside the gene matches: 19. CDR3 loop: CAWSAVRASGGKMRELFF. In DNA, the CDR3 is TGTGCCTGGAGCGCTGTACGGGCTAGCGGGGGCAAAATGCGGGAGCTGTTTTTT.

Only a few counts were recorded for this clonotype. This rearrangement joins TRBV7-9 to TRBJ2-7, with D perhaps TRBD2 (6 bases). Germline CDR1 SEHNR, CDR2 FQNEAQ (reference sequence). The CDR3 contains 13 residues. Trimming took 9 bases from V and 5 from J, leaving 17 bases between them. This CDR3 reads CASRGASVHEQYF. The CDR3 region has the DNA TGTGCCAGTCGAGGAGCTAGCGTCCACGAGCAGTACTTC. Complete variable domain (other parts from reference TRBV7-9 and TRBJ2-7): DTGVSQNPRHKITKRGQNVTFRCDPISEHNRLYWYRQTLGQGPEFLTYFQNEAQLEKSRLLSDRFSAERPKGSFSTLEIQRTEQGDSAMYLCASRGASVHEQYFGPGTRLTVT.

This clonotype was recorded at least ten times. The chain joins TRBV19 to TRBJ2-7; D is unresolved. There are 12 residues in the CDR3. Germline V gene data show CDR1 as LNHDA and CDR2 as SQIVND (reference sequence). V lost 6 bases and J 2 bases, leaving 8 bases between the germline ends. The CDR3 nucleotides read TGTGCCAGTAGCGCTGGGCCCTACGAGCAGTACTTC. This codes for CASSAGPYEQYF.

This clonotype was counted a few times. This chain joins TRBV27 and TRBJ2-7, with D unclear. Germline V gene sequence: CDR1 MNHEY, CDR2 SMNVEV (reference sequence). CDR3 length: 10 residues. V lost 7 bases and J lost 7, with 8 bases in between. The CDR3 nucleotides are TGTGCCAGCACCCATATTGAGCAGTACTTC. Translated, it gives CASTHIEQYF.

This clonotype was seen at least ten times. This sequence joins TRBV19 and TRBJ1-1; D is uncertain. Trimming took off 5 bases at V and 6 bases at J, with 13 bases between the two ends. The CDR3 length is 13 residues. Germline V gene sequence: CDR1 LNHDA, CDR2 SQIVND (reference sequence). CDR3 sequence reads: CASSPSLNPEAFF. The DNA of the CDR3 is TGTGCCAGTAGTCCTAGCCTGAATCCTGAAGCTTTCTTT.

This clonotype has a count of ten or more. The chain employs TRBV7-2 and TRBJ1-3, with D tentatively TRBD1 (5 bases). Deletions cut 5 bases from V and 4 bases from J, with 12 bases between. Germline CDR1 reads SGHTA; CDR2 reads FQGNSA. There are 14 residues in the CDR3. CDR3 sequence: CASSPQDKGNTIYF. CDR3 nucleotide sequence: TGTGCCAGCAGCCCCCAGGACAAGGGAAACACCATATATTTT. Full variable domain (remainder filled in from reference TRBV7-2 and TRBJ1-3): GAGVSQSPSNKVTEKGKDVELRCDPISGHTALYWYRQSLGQGLEFLIYFQGNSAPDKSGLPSDRFSAERTGGSVSTLTIQRTQQEDSAVYLCASSPQDKGNTIYFGEGSWLTVV.